This T cell receptor beta chain was documented in a study of technical replicates of blood from a handful of donors. Method: immunoSEQ multiplex PCR; TCRdb's copy keeps in-frame clones and lacks some. The data show roughly 76,000 clones, around 94% seen once. This clone came up once. The CDR3 covers 15 residues. Germline V gene lookup returns CDR1 MDHEN and CDR2 SYDVKM. J lost 0 bases, V lost 7 bases, and 8 bases had no gene match. The V and J genes are TRBV28 and TRBJ2-7, with TRBD2 matching 8 bases. This clonotype was sampled from a human donor in good health. The sequenced sample was T cells isolated from PBMCs. The CDR3 DNA follows: TGTGCCAGCACCGAACTAGCGGCCTCCTCCTACGAGCAGTACTTC. Encoded protein: CASTELAASSYEQYF.